This T cell receptor beta chain was captured by sequencing in a study of blood T cell repertoires in COVID-19. This clone has a single count. Clones were sequenced by immunoSEQ multiplex PCR, and TCRdb holds only the in-frame ones, with some missing. The repertoire has around 270,000 clones, approximately 89% of them found once; the top ten carry 3.1%. Material for sequencing was PBMCs or T cells enriched from blood (not recorded which). The source of this sequence is a woman aged 40 to 50 who had been exposed to COVID-19.

The CDR3 reads CASSFQSSTEAFF. The CDR3 DNA sequence: TGTGCCAGCAGCTTTCAAAGTAGCACTGAAGCTTTCTTT. The chain combines TRBV11-3 with TRBJ1-1; no clear D. Trimming pared 3 bases from V and 4 bases from J, leaving 9 bases between. The germline CDR1 and CDR2 sequences are SGHNT and YENEEA. CDR3 length: 13 amino acids.